This T cell receptor beta chain is from a study of T cell clonality in common variable immunodeficiency. The study, taken as a whole, reports: Compared with healthy controls, CVID subjects showed increased TCRbeta clonality, mostly in about a third. Fewer deletions and N-nucleotide insertions were reportedly seen in common variable immunodeficiency TCR beta sequences. Shared TCRbeta clones were fewer between CVID subjects than controls. T cell subpopulation sequencing would be needed to explain CVID clonality.

Some clones are missing from TCRdb's copy, which holds only in-frame ones; the method was immunoSEQ multiplex PCR. This set yields 25,000 or so clones and no singletons; the top ten hold about 9.1%. This clone was counted between two and nine times. Its antigen is unknown. The CDR3 end lies 3 residues beyond the end of the read and is filled in from the germline J gene. J was trimmed by 7 bases and V by 5 bases; bases with no gene match: 9. Germline CDR1 and CDR2: DFQATT and SNEGSKA (reference sequence). CDR3 length equals 14 residues. V gene TRBV20-1 combines with J gene TRBJ2-1; 9 nucleotides line up with TRBD2. Sequences were obtained from peripheral blood mononuclear cells. This receptor was taken from a human donor with common variable immunodeficiency. CDR3 amino acids: CSAPAGGPANEQFF. The sequenced part of the CDR3 DNA is TGCAGTGCTCCCGCGGGAGGGCCTGCGAATGAG.